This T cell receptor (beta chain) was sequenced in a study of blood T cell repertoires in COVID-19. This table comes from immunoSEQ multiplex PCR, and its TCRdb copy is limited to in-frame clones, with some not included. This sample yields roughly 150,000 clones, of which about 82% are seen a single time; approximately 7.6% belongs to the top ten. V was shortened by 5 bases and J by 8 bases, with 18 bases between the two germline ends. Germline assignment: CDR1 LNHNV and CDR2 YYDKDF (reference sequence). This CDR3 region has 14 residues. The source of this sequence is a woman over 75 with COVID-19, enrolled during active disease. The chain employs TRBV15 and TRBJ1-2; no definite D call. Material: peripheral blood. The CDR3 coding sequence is TGTGCCACCAGCGGCCGTATCGGAGGGAACGGCTACACCTTC. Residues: CATSGRIGGNGYTF.